Below, 3 T cell receptor beta chains from the same sample are listed, as sequenced in a study of blood T cell repertoires in COVID-19. Profiling relied on immunoSEQ multiplex PCR, and the TCRdb table lists in-frame clones only, not all of them. The sample shows 20,000 to 30,000 clones, around 90% of them seen only once. Source material: peripheral blood. The receptors were sampled from a man aged 65 to 85 with acute or convalescent COVID-19.

The chain has TRBV11-2 and TRBJ1-3; 7 bases align to TRBD1. V shed 5 bases, J shed 4 bases, and the junction held 14 bases outside the gene matches. The CDR3 is made up of 17 amino acids. The V gene's germline CDR1 is SGHAT and CDR2 FQNNGV. CDR3 protein: CASSPSRVTGPGNTIYF. The CDR3 bases are TGTGCCAGCAGCCCGAGCCGCGTGACAGGGCCGGGAAACACCATATATTTT.

This chain uses TRBV7-9 with TRBJ1-6, with 10 bases fitting TRBD1. Germline values: CDR1 SEHNR, CDR2 FQNEAQ (reference sequence). The CDR3 is made up of 14 amino acids. J was trimmed by 6 bases and V by 5 bases; bases with no gene match: 1. In nucleotides, the CDR3 is TGTGCCAGCAGCCGGGACAGGGGTAATTCACCCCTCCACTTT. This codes for CASSRDRGNSPLHF.

The V call is TRBV28, the J call TRBJ2-1; possible D gene TRBD1, 5 bases. This CDR3 is built from 16 residues. The ends were cut back, 9 bases at V and 1 base at J, with 19 bases in the middle. In germline, CDR1 is MDHEN, CDR2 SYDVKM. CDR3 loop: CASQPSQGSSYNEQFF. The CDR3 nucleotides are TGTGCCAGTCAGCCAAGCCAGGGATCTTCCTACAATGAGCAGTTCTTC. Full variable domain (remainder filled in from reference TRBV28 and TRBJ2-1): DVKVTQSSRYLVKRTGEKVFLECVQDMDHENMFWYRQDPGLGLRLIYFSYDVKMKEKGDIPEGYSVSREKKERFSLILESASTNQTSMYLCASQPSQGSSYNEQFFGPGTRLTVL.